One T cell receptor beta chain is described in this entry. The CDR3 is 15 residues long. Germline CDR1 reads LNHDA; CDR2 reads SQIVND (reference sequence). V lost 3 bases and J lost 5; bases outside the gene matches: 5. The record originates from a study of blood T cell repertoires in COVID-19. Methods used by the authors: Quantification of nucleated cells was approximated via reference gene primer amplification. The repertoire was sequenced with immunoSEQ multiplex PCR; TCRdb's copy has only in-frame clones and lacks some. The D gene and trimming were derived from the DNA, and the V and J assignments and clone size from that table. Of about 250,000 clones in the sample, approximately 88% are singletons; the top ten hold around 3.1%.

V usage is TRBV19 and J usage is TRBJ2-3, with 10 bases lining up with TRBD2. Source material: PBMCs or T cells enriched from blood (not recorded which). The clonotype was recovered from a woman aged 40 to 55 who had been exposed to COVID-19. The CDR3 spells CASSIVLAGEDTQYF. The CDR3 DNA reads as TGTGCCAGTAGTATCGTTCTAGCGGGGGAAGATACGCAGTATTTT.